The 10 T cell receptor beta chains reported below all come from one sample, sequenced in a study of human T cells and chemical hapten exposure. TCRdb re-derived calls from the RACE reads in MiXCR, one entry per CDR3 protein. The table has tens of thousands of distinct CDR3 sequences, approximately 10% seen once. The time point: patch test 1, 2 weeks after DPC sensitization. Treatment defined: therapeutic diphenylcyclopropenone sensitization with weekly scalp DPC. Whole blood that had not been fractionated was the source of extracted total RNA. The starting material was whole blood, obtained in connection with sensitization to the hapten diphenylcyclopropenone (DPC). The source of these receptors is a middle-aged woman with alopecia areata. Some clones in this sample may be carry-over from other donors' samples.

This clonotype was observed a handful of times. V is TRBV7-2 and J is TRBJ2-3; D uncertain. Germline V gene sequence: CDR1 SGHTA, CDR2 FQGNSA. The CDR3 totals 15 residues. V was pared by 5 bases and J by 1 base, with 13 bases between. The CDR3 loop is CASSPMGRGTDTQYF. In DNA, the CDR3 is TGTGCCAGCAGCCCTATGGGCAGAGGCACAGATACGCAGTATTTT.

This clonotype was counted ten times or more. V and J are TRBV9 and TRBJ1-5; perhaps TRBD1 as D (5 bases). The length of the CDR3 is 16 residues. Trimming stripped 3 bases from V and 4 bases from J, with 17 bases between. Germline CDR1 SGDLS, CDR2 YYNGEE. The CDR3 protein is CASSAEGGGGNQPQHF. The CDR3 DNA reads TGTGCCAGCAGCGCCGAAGGCGGGGGTGGAAATCAGCCCCAGCATTTT.

The rearrangement links TRBV24-1 to TRBJ2-2; D unclear. V was clipped by 9 bases and J by 0 bases, with 10 bases between them. Germline values: CDR1 KGHDR, CDR2 SFDVKD. This CDR3 has 14 amino acids. CDR3 sequence (DNA): TGTGCCACCGGGGTCGGCTCGAACACCGGGGAGCTGTTTTTT. Residues: CATGVGSNTGELFF.

The gene calls are TRBV28 and TRBJ2-7; 7 nucleotides align to TRBD2. Germline V CDR1 and CDR2: MDHEN, SYDVKM. The CDR3 runs to 15 residues. The V gene end was trimmed by 6 bases and the J gene end by 0 bases; junction bases not matched to a gene: 8. The CDR3 loop reads CASSRAGRSSYEQYF. The CDR3 DNA is TGTGCCAGCAGCCGAGCGGGACGGAGCTCCTACGAGCAGTACTTC.

The rearrangement uses TRBV29-1 and TRBJ1-6; D is possibly TRBD1 (6 bases). Germline assignment: CDR1 SQVTM and CDR2 ANQGSEA. There are 14 residues in the CDR3. Deletions cut 7 bases from V and 2 bases from J, with 12 bases between. CDR3: CSAEGGPYNSPLHF. The CDR3 DNA follows: TGCAGCGCGGAAGGGGGTCCCTATAATTCACCCCTCCACTTT.

The V gene is TRBV6-2 or TRBV6-3, the J gene TRBJ2-1; D could derive from TRBD1 or TRBD2 (6 bases each). The CDR3 sequence is 14 residues long. Deletions cut 2 bases from V and 8 bases from J, with 13 bases between. The germline gives CDR1 MNHEY, CDR2 SVGEGT. The CDR3 region has the DNA TGTGCCAGCAGTTACGAGGGGGGATTCTATGAGCAGTTCTTC. Protein: CASSYEGGFYEQFF.

There are a few counts of this clonotype. The chain combines TRBV6-5 with TRBJ1-1; a weak D match, TRBD1 (5 bases). The CDR3 is 15 residues long. Germline lookup yields CDR1 MNHEY and CDR2 SVGAGI. V shed 5 bases and J shed 4 bases, with 17 bases lying between them. This CDR3 is CASSHPTRGATEAFF. CDR3 nucleotide sequence: TGTGCCAGCAGTCACCCCACGCGAGGGGCCACTGAAGCTTTCTTT.

The rearrangement uses TRBV5-1 and TRBJ2-7; D may correspond to TRBD1 or TRBD2 (5 bases each). V lost 1 base and J 6 bases, leaving 20 bases between the germline ends. The germline V gene encodes CDR1 SGHRS and CDR2 YFSETQ. This CDR3 region has 16 residues. CDR3 in DNA: TGCGCCAGCAGCTTGCGGGCCAGAGGGGAAAAATGCGAGCAGTACTTC. This translates into CASSLRARGEKCEQYF.

The gene calls are TRBV27 and TRBJ2-7; 9 bases fit TRBD1. The CDR3 length is 15 residues. V trimming: 5 bases; J trimming: 4 bases; junction bases outside the gene matches: 9. Germline values: CDR1 MNHEY, CDR2 SMNVEV (reference sequence). For the CDR3, the DNA is TGTGCCAGCAGTCCCGGACAGGGGATGTGGTACGAGCAGTACTTC. Amino acids: CASSPGQGMWYEQYF.

Worth noting for this clonotype: It may be a read error: a sequence one base away is much more abundant. Since the CDR3 does not end with the conserved phenylalanine or tryptophan, this likely comes from a read error. The chain carries TRBV11-2 and TRBJ2-7; 7 bases are a match to TRBD2. This CDR3 is built from 14 residues. J gave up 4 bases and V 5 bases, and 8 bases lay outside the gene matches. Germline loops: CDR1 SGHAT, CDR2 FQNNGV. DNA of the CDR3: TGTGCCAGCAGCCCCGGGGCTAGCGGATACGAGCAGTACTAC. This translates into CASSPGASGYEQYY.